Described below is a single TCR beta chain sequence and its context. The clone's antigen remains unknown. The record has no base qualities; no much larger clone is one base away. The sample originates from a study of blood T cells in healthy people across ages (dated by TCRdb to the mid-2010s). For context, the study as a whole: In model experiments, template switching captured about one uniquely barcoded TCR beta cDNA molecule for every two T cells. Donors were grouped into four age groups: young (average approximately 15 years), middle-aged (under 40), aged (around 66) and long-lived (approximately 78). For two donors (one aged 18 to 30 and one aged 80 or older), the study analyzed two additional independent replicas of 1 million unique cDNA reads from the same blood draw. Age-related changes in TCR beta repertoire diversity were measured in the study by deep sequencing normalized with unique cDNA molecular identifiers. To avoid experimental bias, donors of different ages were randomly spread across the sequencing lanes. The research as a whole found: Compared with the aged group, the long-lived group had more naive CD4+ T cells, fewer expanded clones and increased TCR diversity, suggesting age selection. Because profiling used bulk unsorted PBMCs, naive and antigen-experienced compartments could not be compared conclusively. There was a strong correlation between observed TCR beta diversity and the percentage of naive T cells measured by flow cytometry. Observed TCR beta diversity per million T cells fell roughly linearly with age, and a significant reduction was already apparent by age around 39. Estimates of total diversity based on one million sequenced T cells were considered lower bounds and underestimates. Because the CMV infection status of the donors was unknown, age-related changes in expanded clonotypes may potentially have been confounded.

Library creation used 5' RACE. Sequencing was performed on an Illumina HiSeq 2500. A second about 6 to 11 cycle PCR used a sample-barcoded 5' primer and a J-beta primer mix. A unique molecular identifier was introduced onto each TCR beta cDNA molecule by a template-switch 5' adaptor carrying 12 random nucleotides. Each sample yielded at least 2.5 million CDR3-containing paired-end reads. First-strand cDNA synthesis was performed from all RNA using the Mint cDNA synthesis kit, with priming by a TRBC-specific oligonucleotide. All cDNA was treated with uracil-DNA glycosylase and then went through a first 18-cycle PCR with the universal primers M1SS and BC2_uni_R. The study's own analysis went as follows. For normalization, 1 million high-quality reads were randomly selected from each sample, with every read carrying a distinct molecular identifier. Instead of being binned into consensus sequences, reads with shared molecular identifiers were discarded. MiTCR, run with a Q25 quality threshold and the strictest error-elimination algorithm, handled CDR3 identification, clonotype clustering and error correction. A nonparametric unseen species model using Euler transformation provided a lower-bound estimate of total TCR beta diversity. Using fastp trimming at Q25 and MiXCR clonotype assembly, TCRdb reanalyzed the public sequencing data and kept in-frame beta chains. Every CDR3 protein is listed once, alongside the most common genes and DNA of its rows. These V and J calls are TCRdb output, not the study's own analysis. This sample gives 1.5 million to 2 million distinct CDR3 sequences in total; 49% of them show up just once. The ten biggest clones cover more than 2% of the sample.

Donors were under 40 systemically healthy Caucasian individuals from Russia aged roughly 6 to 95 years. Approximately 11 milliliters of peripheral blood were drawn from each donor into EDTA-treated Vacutainer tubes. Ficoll-Paque density-gradient centrifugation was used to isolate PBMCs, with at least 6.5 million obtained per sample. Trizol reagent was used to extract total RNA from the PBMCs, yielding at least 5 micrograms per sample. For every donor, an aliquot of PBMCs went through flow cytometry to measure the percentages of naive CD45RAhigh/CD27high T cells. V is cut by 4 bases and J by 15 bases, and the space between the germline ends is 13 bases. The germline V gene (reference sequence) provides CDR1 DFQATT and CDR2 SNEGSKA. Its CDR3 holds 10 amino acids, cysteine through phenylalanine. The entry retains the CDR3 DNA only, 30 bases that are in frame from base 1.

Material for sequencing was blood. The V gene is TRBV20-1 and the J gene is TRBJ2-4; there is no confident call for the D gene. The source is a woman aged 35 to 49 in good health. The nucleotide sequence is TGCAGTGCTACGCCAGGTTCCTGGTACTTC. This gives the protein CSATPGSWYF.